This T cell receptor beta chain was sequenced for a study of T cell responses to AZD1222 COVID-19 vaccine. Sequenced by immunoSEQ multiplex PCR; TCRdb stores in-frame clones only, minus some. The table has about 160,000 clones, more than 85% seen once. Germline lookup yields CDR1 MNHEY and CDR2 SVGAGI. With V trimmed by 6 bases and J by 0 bases, 6 bases remained unmatched. The CDR3 extends over 15 amino acids. This material consisted of peripheral blood, taken 28 days after the second AZD1222 dose. The chain links TRBV6-5 to TRBJ2-7; 9 bases match TRBD1. The TCR comes from an adult who received the AZD1222 COVID-19 vaccine. Here the CDR3 DNA reads TGTGCCAGCAGGCCGGGACAGGGTTTCTCCTACGAGCAGTACTTC. Amino acids: CASRPGQGFSYEQYF.